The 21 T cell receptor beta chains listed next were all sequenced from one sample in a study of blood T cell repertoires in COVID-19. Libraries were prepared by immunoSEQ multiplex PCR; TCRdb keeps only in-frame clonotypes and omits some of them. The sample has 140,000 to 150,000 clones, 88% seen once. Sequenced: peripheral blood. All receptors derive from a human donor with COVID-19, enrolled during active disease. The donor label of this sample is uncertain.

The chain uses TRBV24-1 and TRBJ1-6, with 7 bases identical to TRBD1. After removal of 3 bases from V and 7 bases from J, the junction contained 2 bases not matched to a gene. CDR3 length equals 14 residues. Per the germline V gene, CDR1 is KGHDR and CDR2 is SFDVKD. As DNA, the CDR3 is TGTGCCACCAGTGATGGGACAGAGAATTCACCCCTCCACTTT. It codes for CATSDGTENSPLHF.

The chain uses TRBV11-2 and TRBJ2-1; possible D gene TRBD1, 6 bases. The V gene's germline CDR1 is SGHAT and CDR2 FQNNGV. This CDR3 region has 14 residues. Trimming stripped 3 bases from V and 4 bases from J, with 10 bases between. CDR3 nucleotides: TGTGCCAGCAGCTTCCAAACAGGGTACAATGAGCAGTTCTTC. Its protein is CASSFQTGYNEQFF.

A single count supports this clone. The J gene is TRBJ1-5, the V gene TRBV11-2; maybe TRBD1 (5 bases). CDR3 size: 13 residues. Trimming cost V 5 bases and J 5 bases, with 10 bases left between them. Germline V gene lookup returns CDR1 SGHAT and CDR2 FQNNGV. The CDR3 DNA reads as TGTGCCAGCAGCCCGGGGGTGGATCAGCCCCAGCATTTT. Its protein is CASSPGVDQPQHF.

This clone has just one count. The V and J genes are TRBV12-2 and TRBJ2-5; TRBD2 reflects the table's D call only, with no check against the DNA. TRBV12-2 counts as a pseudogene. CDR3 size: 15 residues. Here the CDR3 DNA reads TGTGCAAGTCGCTTATTCGCCCGGGAGAGGGAGACCCAGTACTTC. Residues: CASRLFARERETQYF.

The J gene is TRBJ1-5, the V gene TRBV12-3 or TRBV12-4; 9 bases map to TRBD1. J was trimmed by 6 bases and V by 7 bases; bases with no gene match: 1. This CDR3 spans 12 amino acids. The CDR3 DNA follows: TGTGCCAGCATGGACAGGGGTCAGCCCCAGCATTTT. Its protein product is CASMDRGQPQHF.

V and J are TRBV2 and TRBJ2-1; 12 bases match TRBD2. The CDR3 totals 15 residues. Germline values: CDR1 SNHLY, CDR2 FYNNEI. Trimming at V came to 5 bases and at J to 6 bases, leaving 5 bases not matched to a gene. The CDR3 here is CASSRLAGELNEQFF. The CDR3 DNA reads TGTGCCAGCAGTCGACTAGCGGGAGAGCTCAATGAGCAGTTCTTC. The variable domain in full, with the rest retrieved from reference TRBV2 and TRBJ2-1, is EPEVTQTPSHQVTQMGQEVILRCVPISNHLYFYWYRQILGQKVEFLVSFYNNEISEKSEIFDDQFSVERPDGSNFTLKIRSTKLEDSAMYFCASSRLAGELNEQFFGPGTRLTVL.

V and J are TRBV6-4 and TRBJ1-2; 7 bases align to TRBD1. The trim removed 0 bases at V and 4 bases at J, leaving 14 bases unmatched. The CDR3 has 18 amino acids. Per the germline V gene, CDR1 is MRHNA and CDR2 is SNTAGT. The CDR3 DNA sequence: TGTGCCAGCAGTGACTCGAACAAGGGGGCAGGGTCGCTCTATGGCTACACCTTC. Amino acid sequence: CASSDSNKGAGSLYGYTF.

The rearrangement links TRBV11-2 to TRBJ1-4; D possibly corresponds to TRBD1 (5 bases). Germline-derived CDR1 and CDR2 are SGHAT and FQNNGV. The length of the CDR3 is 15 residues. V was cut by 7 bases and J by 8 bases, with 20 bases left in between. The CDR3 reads CASTLEVGVQEKLFF. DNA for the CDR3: TGTGCCAGCACCCTTGAAGTAGGGGTTCAGGAAAAACTGTTTTTT. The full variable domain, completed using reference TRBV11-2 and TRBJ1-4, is EAGVAQSPRYKIIEKRQSVAFWCNPISGHATLYWYQQILGQGPKLLIQFQNNGVVDDSQLPKDRFSAERLKGVDSTLKIQPAKLEDSAVYLCASTLEVGVQEKLFFGSGTQLSVL.

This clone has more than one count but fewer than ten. CDR3 DNA: TGCAGCGGCAGTTCCGGGACAGGGGAAGAGACCCAGTACTTC. The encoded protein is CSGSSGTGEETQYF. The V gene is TRBV29-1, the J gene TRBJ2-5; 10 nucleotides line up with TRBD1. Per the germline V gene, CDR1 is SQVTM and CDR2 is ANQGSEA. Trimming removed 7 bases from V and 3 bases from J; junction bases left unmatched: 8. The CDR3 extends over 14 amino acids.

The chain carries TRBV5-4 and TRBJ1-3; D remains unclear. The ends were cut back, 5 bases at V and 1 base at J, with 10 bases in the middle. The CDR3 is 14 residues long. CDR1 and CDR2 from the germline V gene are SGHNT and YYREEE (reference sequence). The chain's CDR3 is CASSLGGSGNTIYF. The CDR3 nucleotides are TGTGCCAGCAGTTTAGGAGGATCTGGAAACACCATATATTTT.

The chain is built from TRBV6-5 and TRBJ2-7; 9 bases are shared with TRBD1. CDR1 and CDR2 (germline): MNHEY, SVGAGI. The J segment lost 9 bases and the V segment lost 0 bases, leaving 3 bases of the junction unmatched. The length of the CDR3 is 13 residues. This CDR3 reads CASSYSATGGQYF. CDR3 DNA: TGTGCCAGCAGTTACTCTGCGACAGGGGGGCAGTACTTC.

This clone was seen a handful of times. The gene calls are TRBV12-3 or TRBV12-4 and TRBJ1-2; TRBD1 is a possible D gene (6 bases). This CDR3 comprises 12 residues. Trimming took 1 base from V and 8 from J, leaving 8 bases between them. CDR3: CASSLGQAGYTF. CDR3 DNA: TGTGCCAGCAGTTTAGGACAGGCCGGCTACACCTTC.

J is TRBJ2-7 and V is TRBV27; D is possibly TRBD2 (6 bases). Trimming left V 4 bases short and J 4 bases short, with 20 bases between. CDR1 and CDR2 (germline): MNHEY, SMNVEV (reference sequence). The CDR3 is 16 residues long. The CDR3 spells CASSYGGGRVSYEQYF. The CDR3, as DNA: TGTGCCAGCAGTTACGGGGGTGGACGGGTTTCATACGAGCAGTACTTC.

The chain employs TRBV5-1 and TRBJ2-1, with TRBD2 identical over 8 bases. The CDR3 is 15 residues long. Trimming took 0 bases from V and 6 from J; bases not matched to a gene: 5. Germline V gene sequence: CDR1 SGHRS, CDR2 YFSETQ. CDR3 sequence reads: CASSLESGGFNEQFF. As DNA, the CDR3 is TGCGCCAGCAGCTTGGAAAGCGGGGGCTTCAATGAGCAGTTCTTC.

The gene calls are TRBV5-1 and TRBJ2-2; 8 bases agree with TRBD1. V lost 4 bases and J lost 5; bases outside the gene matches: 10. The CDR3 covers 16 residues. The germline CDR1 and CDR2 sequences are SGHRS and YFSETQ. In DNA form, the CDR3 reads TGCGCCAGCAGCCCAGTCGGACAGGGCGGGACCGGGGAGCTGTTTTTT. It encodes CASSPVGQGGTGELFF.

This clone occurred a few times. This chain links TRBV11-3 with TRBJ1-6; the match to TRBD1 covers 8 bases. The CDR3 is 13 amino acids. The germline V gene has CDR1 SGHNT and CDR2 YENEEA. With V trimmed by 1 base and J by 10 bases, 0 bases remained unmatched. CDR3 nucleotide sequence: TGTGCCAGCAGCTTAGGGGACAGGTCACCCCTCCACTTT. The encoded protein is CASSLGDRSPLHF.

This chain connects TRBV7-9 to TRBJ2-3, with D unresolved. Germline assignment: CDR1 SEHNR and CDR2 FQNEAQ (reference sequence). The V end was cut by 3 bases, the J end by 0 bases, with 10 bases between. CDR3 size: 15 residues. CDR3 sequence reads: CASSFWAASTDTQYF. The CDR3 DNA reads TGTGCCAGCAGCTTCTGGGCAGCTAGCACAGATACGCAGTATTTT.

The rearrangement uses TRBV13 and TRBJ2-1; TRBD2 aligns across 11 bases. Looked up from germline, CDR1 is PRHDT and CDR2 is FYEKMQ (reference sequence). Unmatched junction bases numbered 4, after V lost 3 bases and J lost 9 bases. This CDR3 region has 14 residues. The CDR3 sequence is CASSFSTSGSEQFF. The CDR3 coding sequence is TGTGCCAGCAGCTTCTCTACTAGCGGGAGTGAGCAGTTCTTC.

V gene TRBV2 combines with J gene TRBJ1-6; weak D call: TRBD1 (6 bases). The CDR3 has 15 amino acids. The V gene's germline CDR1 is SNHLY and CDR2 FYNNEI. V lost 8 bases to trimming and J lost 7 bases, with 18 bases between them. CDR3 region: CASGKQGRGNSPLHF. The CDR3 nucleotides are TGTGCCAGCGGGAAACAGGGTAGAGGCAATTCACCCCTCCACTTT.

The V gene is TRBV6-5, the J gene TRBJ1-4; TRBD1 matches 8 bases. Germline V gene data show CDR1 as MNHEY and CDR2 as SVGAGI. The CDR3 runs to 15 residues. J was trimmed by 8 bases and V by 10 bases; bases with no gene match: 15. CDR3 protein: CAIQDFQGAEEKLFF. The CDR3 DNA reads TGTGCCATCCAAGACTTTCAGGGGGCGGAAGAAAAACTGTTTTTT.

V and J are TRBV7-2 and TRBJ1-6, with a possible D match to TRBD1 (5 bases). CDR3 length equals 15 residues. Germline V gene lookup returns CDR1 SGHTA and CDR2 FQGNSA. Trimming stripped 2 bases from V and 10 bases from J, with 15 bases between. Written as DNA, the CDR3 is TGTGCCAGCAGCTTATCGCAGGGTTCAGGATCACCCCTCCACTTT. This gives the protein CASSLSQGSGSPLHF.